The 22 T cell receptor beta chains in this list originate from one sample, sequenced in a study of blood T cell repertoires in COVID-19. Measured with immunoSEQ multiplex PCR; TCRdb has only the in-frame clones, and not every one. The table records 150,000 to 200,000 clones, about nine tenths of them present only once. Sequenced sample: peripheral blood. These receptors all stem from a man younger than 35 with acute or convalescent COVID-19.

The genes are TRBV5-1 and TRBJ1-4; the match to TRBD1 covers 10 bases. This CDR3 contains 20 residues. Germline trimming cut 4 bases from V and 2 bases from J; bases unmatched to any gene: 17. Germline CDR1 and CDR2: SGHRS and YFSETQ. In DNA, the CDR3 is TGCGCCAGCAGCCGAGAACCACCGTCGGGACAGGGGTCGACTAATGAAAAACTGTTTTTT. It is translated as CASSREPPSGQGSTNEKLFF.

The V gene is TRBV5-4, the J gene TRBJ2-7; 9 bases align to TRBD1. Germline V CDR1 and CDR2: SGHNT, YYREEE (reference sequence). Trimming took 4 bases from V and 6 from J; bases not matched to a gene: 8. This CDR3 region has 14 residues. CDR3 sequence: CASSRQGVGVEQYF. The CDR3 region has the DNA TGTGCCAGCAGCCGACAGGGGGTTGGGGTCGAGCAGTACTTC.

The V gene is TRBV18, the J gene TRBJ1-1, with 7 bases matching TRBD1. The CDR3 is made up of 13 amino acids. CDR1 and CDR2 from the germline V gene are KGHSH and LQKENI. The V and J ends lost 4 bases and 4 bases, in that order; junction bases with no gene match: 3. The CDR3: CASSQGASTEAFF. The CDR3 bases are TGTGCCAGCTCACAGGGGGCTAGCACTGAAGCTTTCTTT. The full variable domain, rest sourced from reference TRBV18 and TRBJ1-1, is NAGVMQNPRHLVRRRGQEARLRCSPMKGHSHVYWYRQLPEEGLKFMVYLQKENIIDESGMPKERFSAEFPKEGPSILRIQQVVRGDSAAYFCASSQGASTEAFFGQGTRLTVV.

This clone has just a few counts. The genes are TRBV5-8 and TRBJ1-1; 9 bases align to TRBD1. CDR1 is SGHTS and CDR2 is YDEGEE in the germline V gene. The CDR3 consists of 14 residues. Germline trimming cut 7 bases from V and 4 bases from J; bases unmatched to any gene: 8. CDR3: CASRYRGPSTEAFF. Written as DNA, the CDR3 is TGTGCCAGCCGCTACAGGGGGCCGAGCACTGAAGCTTTCTTT.

In this sample, this clone turned up a few times. The V and J genes are TRBV6-5 and TRBJ1-5; no clear D gene. With 8 bases removed from V and 7 bases from J, the gap between germline ends came to 18 bases. CDR3 length equals 14 residues. Germline V gives CDR1 MNHEY, CDR2 SVGAGI. CDR3 nucleotide sequence: TGTGCCAGCGACCCTCGGGAGGGTGAACAGCCCCAGCATTTT. Translating it yields CASDPREGEQPQHF.

The rearrangement joins TRBV19 to TRBJ1-2; 9 positions agree with TRBD1. Germline loops: CDR1 LNHDA, CDR2 SQIVND (reference sequence). The CDR3 runs to 16 residues. Losses at the gene ends were 5 bases for V and 3 bases for J; bases not matched to a gene: 10. In DNA, the CDR3 is TGTGCCAGTAGTCCCCCGGAGGGACAGGGTGACTATGGCTACACCTTC. It encodes CASSPPEGQGDYGYTF.

V usage is TRBV19 and J usage is TRBJ1-2; D remains unclear. Germline V gene data show CDR1 as LNHDA and CDR2 as SQIVND (reference sequence). V shed 5 bases and J shed 8 bases, with 18 bases lying between them. There are 14 residues in the CDR3. The CDR3 DNA reads as TGTGCCAGTAGTTGGCCCGGGAACCCGCCCGGCTACACCTTC. Its protein is CASSWPGNPPGYTF.

Concerning this clone: The same CDR3 is also encoded by other DNA sequences in this sample. This chain uses TRBV30 with TRBJ1-5, with a tentative D call TRBD1 (6 bases). Trimming removed 0 bases from V and 4 bases from J, with 10 bases in between. The CDR3 contains 14 residues. Germline V lookup: CDR1 GTSNPN, CDR2 SVGIG (reference sequence). In DNA, the CDR3 is TGTGCCTGGAGTGTAGGACAGCTAAATCAGCCCCAGCATTTT. Translation gives CAWSVGQLNQPQHF.

V usage is TRBV3-1 (or the pseudogene TRBV3-2) and J usage is TRBJ1-1; D remains unclear. The CDR3 loop spans 13 amino acids. From germline, CDR1 is LGHDT and CDR2 YNNKEL (reference sequence). V gave up 1 base and J gave up 8 bases, with 11 bases separating them. In DNA, the CDR3 is TGTGCCAGCAGCCAAGGATTCTTGCAGGAAGCTTTCTTT. This codes for CASSQGFLQEAFF.

This chain uses TRBV5-1 with TRBJ1-1; D not certain. Looked up from germline, CDR1 is SGHRS and CDR2 is YFSETQ. Deletions cut 0 bases from V and 4 bases from J, with 7 bases between. The CDR3 runs to 13 residues. CDR3 coding DNA: TGCGCCAGCAGCTTGGAAGTTAGCACTGAAGCTTTCTTT. Protein sequence: CASSLEVSTEAFF.

The V gene is TRBV25-1, the J gene TRBJ2-1; 9 positions match TRBD2. Germline trimming cut 8 bases from V and 1 base from J; bases unmatched to any gene: 6. This CDR3 region has 15 residues. Germline CDR1 reads MGHDK; CDR2 reads SYGVNS. The CDR3 sequence: CASQRGVKSYNEQFF. The CDR3 DNA reads as TGTGCCAGCCAGCGGGGGGTGAAGTCCTACAATGAGCAGTTCTTC. The full variable domain, in which reference TRBV25-1 and TRBJ2-1 provide the parts outside the CDR3, is EADIYQTPRYLVIGTGKKITLECSQTMGHDKMYWYQQDPGMELHLIHYSYGVNSTEKGDLSSESTVSRIRTEHFPLTLESARPSHTSQYLCASQRGVKSYNEQFFGPGTRLTVL.

The chain employs TRBV9 and TRBJ2-1; 9 nucleotides align to TRBD2. Germline V lookup: CDR1 SGDLS, CDR2 YYNGEE. V dropped 0 bases and J dropped 4; count of bases not matched to a gene: 11. This CDR3 comprises 18 residues. CDR3 sequence: CASSVAIGSGREYNEQFF. The CDR3 DNA is TGTGCCAGCAGCGTAGCCATTGGTAGCGGGAGAGAATACAATGAGCAGTTCTTC.

The CDR3 loop reads CASGAITGKAFF. The DNA for the CDR3 is TGTGCCAGCGGGGCCATCACAGGGAAAGCTTTCTTT. V gene TRBV6-5 combines with J gene TRBJ1-1; TRBD1 might be the D (6 bases). Trimming took off 8 bases at V and 9 bases at J, with 16 bases between the two ends. The CDR3 length is 12 residues. Germline CDR1 and CDR2: MNHEY and SVGAGI.

The gene calls are TRBV30 and TRBJ1-4, with 10 bases lining up with TRBD1. Unmatched junction bases numbered 10, after V lost 0 bases and J lost 0 bases. Per germline, CDR1 GTSNPN and CDR2 SVGIG (reference sequence). The CDR3 length is 19 residues. The CDR3 reads CAWSVSDRGIFATNEKLFF. As DNA, the CDR3 is TGTGCCTGGAGTGTATCGGACAGGGGGATCTTTGCAACTAATGAAAAACTGTTTTTT.

This clone has only a few counts. The chain couples TRBV11-2 to TRBJ2-7; 7 bases fit TRBD1. J gave up 4 bases and V 7 bases, and 10 bases lay outside the gene matches. Germline V CDR1 and CDR2: SGHAT, FQNNGV. The CDR3 has 14 amino acids. The CDR3 is CASTRPGQSYEQYF. The CDR3 DNA follows: TGTGCCAGCACCCGACCGGGACAGAGTTACGAGCAGTACTTC.

J is TRBJ1-1 and V is TRBV19, with D tentatively TRBD1 (5 bases). The V gene's germline CDR1 is LNHDA and CDR2 SQIVND (reference sequence). Trimming pared 5 bases from V and 3 bases from J, leaving 16 bases between. This CDR3 contains 15 residues. CDR3 sequence reads: CASSPRTLSYTEAFF. The CDR3, as DNA: TGTGCCAGTAGTCCCAGGACACTTTCGTACACTGAAGCTTTCTTT.

The chain couples TRBV6-6 to TRBJ2-3, with 7 bases aligning to TRBD2. Germline lookup yields CDR1 MNHNY and CDR2 SVGAGI (reference sequence). This CDR3 has 12 residues. V shed 6 bases, J shed 8 bases, and the junction held 5 bases outside the gene matches. The CDR3 DNA is TGTGCCAGCAGGGGGGGGGAGGCTACGCAGTATTTT. Translated: CASRGGEATQYF.

The chain has TRBV19 and TRBJ1-2; 8 positions agree with TRBD1. Germline CDR1 reads LNHDA; CDR2 reads SQIVND (reference sequence). The CDR3 is 15 residues long. V lost 6 bases and J lost 7; bases outside the gene matches: 13. The CDR3 loop reads CASRTRPTGEVGYTF. The CDR3 bases are TGTGCCAGTAGAACCCGCCCGACAGGGGAGGTTGGCTACACCTTC.

CDR3 loop: CASSVGPGHQYEQYF. The CDR3 DNA reads TGTGCCAGCAGCGTCGGACCGGGACACCAGTACGAGCAGTACTTC. The chain carries TRBV9 and TRBJ2-7, with D possibly being TRBD1 (6 bases). The germline gives CDR1 SGDLS, CDR2 YYNGEE. V gave up 2 bases and J gave up 4 bases, with 16 bases separating them. The CDR3 length is 15 residues.

The V and J genes are TRBV7-9 and TRBJ2-7; TRBD2 matches 10 bases. J was trimmed by 6 bases and V by 5 bases; bases with no gene match: 13. The germline gives CDR1 SEHNR, CDR2 FQNEAQ (reference sequence). The CDR3 contains 16 residues. Here the CDR3 reads CASSKAPLAGEGEQYF. As DNA, the CDR3 is TGTGCCAGCAGCAAAGCCCCTCTAGCGGGGGAGGGCGAGCAGTACTTC.

This chain uses TRBV18 with TRBJ2-7, with 7 bases identical to TRBD1. The trim removed 3 bases at V and 3 bases at J, leaving 2 bases unmatched. CDR3 length: 13 residues. Germline CDR1 is KGHSH and CDR2 is LQKENI. The CDR3 DNA reads as TGTGCCAGCTCACCCGGACAGGACTACGAGCAGTACTTC. Translation: CASSPGQDYEQYF.

The chain couples TRBV5-6 to TRBJ1-3, with 7 nucleotides matching TRBD1. The germline gives CDR1 SGHDT, CDR2 YYEEEE. The junction had 6 bases not matched to a gene; V was cut back by 0 bases and J by 3 bases. The CDR3 consists of 16 residues. Written as DNA, the CDR3 is TGTGCCAGCAGCTTGGGACAGGGACTTTTTGGAAACACCATATATTTT. This codes for CASSLGQGLFGNTIYF.